A selection of T cell receptor beta chains follows, all from one sample in a study of OX40 agonist ivuxolimab in advanced cancers. Assay: immunoSEQ multiplex PCR; the TCRdb copy retains only in-frame clones and omits some. Among more than 15,000 clones, roughly 82% were seen once, and the ten largest hold approximately 3%. This specimen was CD4+ or CD8+ T cells sorted from blood, taken in a trial of the OX40 agonist ivuxolimab. The receptor source for this set is an adult with an advanced solid tumor such as melanoma, head and neck, liver or kidney cancer. Both conserved end residues are part of each CDR3. A D gene is named only where the DNA matches it firmly. A row's size may be missing; if present it is once, few, many or a size class.

d_call: TRBD1; v_call: TRBV19; j_call: TRBJ1-1; clone_size: .; cdr3_nt: TGTGCCAGTAGTTTGGGACAGCCGGTTGAAGCTTTCTTT; cdr3_aa: CASSLGQPVEAFF
d_call: .; v_call: TRBV14; j_call: TRBJ2-4; clone_size: .; cdr3_nt: TGTGCCAGCAGCCAAGCCTTAAGTGACCGTTTTCAGTACTTC; cdr3_aa: CASSQALSDRFQYF
d_call: .; v_call: TRBV15; j_call: TRBJ2-1; clone_size: .; cdr3_nt: TGTGCCACCAGCAGAGATCCCGGACTGAGCTCCTACAATGAGCAGTTCTTC; cdr3_aa: CATSRDPGLSSYNEQFF
d_call: .; v_call: TRBV7-6; j_call: TRBJ2-7; clone_size: .; cdr3_nt: TGTGCCAGCAGCTCCCTTCGGGGGTACGAGCAGTACTTC; cdr3_aa: CASSSLRGYEQYF
d_call: .; v_call: TRBV6-5; j_call: TRBJ2-1; clone_size: once; cdr3_nt: TGTGCCAGCACCGAAACCTCAATCAATGAGCAGTTCTTC; cdr3_aa: CASTETSINEQFF
d_call: .; v_call: TRBV10-3; j_call: TRBJ2-2; clone_size: .; cdr3_nt: TGTGCCATCAGTGAGTCGAAAGGGACACCAGGCACCGGGGAGCTGTTTTTT; cdr3_aa: CAISESKGTPGTGELFF
d_call: .; v_call: TRBV15; j_call: TRBJ1-1; clone_size: .; cdr3_nt: TGTGCCACCAGCAGCACTTATGGGGAATATCGGCTACAAGCTTTCTTT; cdr3_aa: CATSSTYGEYRLQAFF
d_call: TRBD2; v_call: TRBV20-1; j_call: TRBJ2-1; clone_size: .; cdr3_nt: TGCAGTGCAACTAGCGGGGGGGAGCAGTTCTTC; cdr3_aa: CSATSGGEQFF
d_call: .; v_call: TRBV7-9; j_call: TRBJ2-7; clone_size: .; cdr3_nt: TGTGCCAGCACCCCCGGAGGCGGGGGCTCATCAGGGGAGCAGTACTTC; cdr3_aa: CASTPGGGGSSGEQYF
d_call: .; v_call: TRBV27; j_call: TRBJ1-5; clone_size: .; cdr3_nt: TGTGCCAGCAGCGGGGATAGCAATCAGCCCCAGCATTTT; cdr3_aa: CASSGDSNQPQHF
d_call: TRBD1; v_call: TRBV5-4; j_call: TRBJ2-7; clone_size: .; cdr3_nt: TGTGCCAGCAGCTGGACAGGGACCTACGAGCAGTACTTC; cdr3_aa: CASSWTGTYEQYF
d_call: .; v_call: TRBV5-1; j_call: TRBJ1-2; clone_size: .; cdr3_nt: TGCGCCAGCAGCTTAGGGACAACTAACTATGGCTACACCTTC; cdr3_aa: CASSLGTTNYGYTF
d_call: .; v_call: TRBV6-1; j_call: TRBJ1-5; clone_size: .; cdr3_nt: TGTGCCAGCAGTGAAGGGACGGGAAGCAATCAGCCCCAGCATTTT; cdr3_aa: CASSEGTGSNQPQHF
d_call: .; v_call: TRBV30; j_call: TRBJ1-1; clone_size: .; cdr3_nt: TGTGCCTGGAGTCGGTCGGGCAACACTGAAGCTTTCTTT; cdr3_aa: CAWSRSGNTEAFF
d_call: .; v_call: TRBV6-9; j_call: TRBJ1-2; clone_size: .; cdr3_nt: TGTGCCAGCAGTTACTCGGGCGTCTATGGCTACACCTTC; cdr3_aa: CASSYSGVYGYTF
d_call: .; v_call: TRBV7-6; j_call: TRBJ2-1; clone_size: .; cdr3_nt: TGTGCCAGCAGCCTAGGGCAAGGGAATGAGCAGTTCTTC; cdr3_aa: CASSLGQGNEQFF
d_call: TRBD2; v_call: TRBV28; j_call: TRBJ2-1; clone_size: once; cdr3_nt: TGTGCCAGCAGTTTAACCGGGACTAGCGGGAGGCGGGGTGAGCAGTTCTTC; cdr3_aa: CASSLTGTSGRRGEQFF
d_call: .; v_call: TRBV2; j_call: TRBJ2-7; clone_size: .; cdr3_nt: TGTGCCAGCAGTGGCGTACAGAACTACGAGCAGTACTTC; cdr3_aa: CASSGVQNYEQYF
d_call: TRBD1; v_call: TRBV4-3; j_call: TRBJ2-1; clone_size: .; cdr3_nt: TGCGCCAGCAGCCGGACAGGGGATCCTTACAATGAGCAGTTCTTC; cdr3_aa: CASSRTGDPYNEQFF
d_call: TRBD1; v_call: TRBV2; j_call: TRBJ2-6; clone_size: few; cdr3_nt: TGTGCTACAGGGGGCAACGTCCTGACTTTC; cdr3_aa: CATGGNVLTF
d_call: TRBD2; v_call: TRBV7-8; j_call: TRBJ2-7; clone_size: .; cdr3_nt: TGTGCCAGCAGCTTAGTAGCGGGGGGCCCTCACGAGCAGTACTTC; cdr3_aa: CASSLVAGGPHEQYF